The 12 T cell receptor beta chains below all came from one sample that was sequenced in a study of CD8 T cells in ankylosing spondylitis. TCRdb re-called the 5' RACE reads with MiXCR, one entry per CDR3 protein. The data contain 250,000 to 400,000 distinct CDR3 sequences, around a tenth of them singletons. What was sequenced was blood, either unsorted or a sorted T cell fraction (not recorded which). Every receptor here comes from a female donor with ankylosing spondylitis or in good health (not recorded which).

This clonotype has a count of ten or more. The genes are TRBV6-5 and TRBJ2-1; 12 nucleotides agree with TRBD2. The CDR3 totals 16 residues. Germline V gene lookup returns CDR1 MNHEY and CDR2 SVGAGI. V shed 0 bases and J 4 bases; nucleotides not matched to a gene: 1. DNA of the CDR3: TGTGCCAGCAGTTACTCTCTAGCGGGAGGGTACAATGAGCAGTTCTTC. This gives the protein CASSYSLAGGYNEQFF.

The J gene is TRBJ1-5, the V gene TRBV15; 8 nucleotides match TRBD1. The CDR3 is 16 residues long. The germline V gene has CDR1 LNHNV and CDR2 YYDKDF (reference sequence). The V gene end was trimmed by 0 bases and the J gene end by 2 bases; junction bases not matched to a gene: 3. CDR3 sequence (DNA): TGTGCCACCAGCAGAGATCCAGGGGGCCGCAATCAGCCCCAGCATTTT. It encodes CATSRDPGGRNQPQHF.

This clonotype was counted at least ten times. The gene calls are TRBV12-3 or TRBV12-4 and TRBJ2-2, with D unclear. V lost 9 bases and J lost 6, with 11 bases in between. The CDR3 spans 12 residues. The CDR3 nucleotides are TGTGCCAGTCGGCCTGGGGCCGGGGAGCTGTTTTTT. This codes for CASRPGAGELFF.

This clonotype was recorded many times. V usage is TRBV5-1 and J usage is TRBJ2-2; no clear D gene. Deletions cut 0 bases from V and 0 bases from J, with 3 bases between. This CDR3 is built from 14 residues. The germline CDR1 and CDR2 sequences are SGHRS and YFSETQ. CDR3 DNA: TGCGCCAGCAGCTTGGCGTCGAACACCGGGGAGCTGTTTTTT. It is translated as CASSLASNTGELFF.

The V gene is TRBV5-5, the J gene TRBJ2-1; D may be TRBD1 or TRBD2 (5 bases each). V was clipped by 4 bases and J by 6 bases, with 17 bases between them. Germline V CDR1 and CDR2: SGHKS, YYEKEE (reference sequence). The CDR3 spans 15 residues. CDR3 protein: CASSRTLIRGNEQFF. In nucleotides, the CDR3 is TGTGCCAGCAGCAGGACACTTATACGGGGCAATGAGCAGTTCTTC. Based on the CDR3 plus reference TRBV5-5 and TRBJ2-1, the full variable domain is DAGVTQSPTHLIKTRGQQVTLRCSPISGHKSVSWYQQVLGQGPQFIFQYYEKEERGRGNFPDRFSARQFPNYSSELNVNALLLGDSALYLCASSRTLIRGNEQFFGPGTRLTVL.

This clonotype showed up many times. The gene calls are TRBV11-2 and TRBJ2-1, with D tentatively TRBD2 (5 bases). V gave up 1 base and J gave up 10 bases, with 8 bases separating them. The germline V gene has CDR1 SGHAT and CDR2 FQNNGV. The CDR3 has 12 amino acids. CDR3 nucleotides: TGTGCCAGCAGCTTAGGGGCTAGCGAGCAGTTCTTC. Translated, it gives CASSLGASEQFF. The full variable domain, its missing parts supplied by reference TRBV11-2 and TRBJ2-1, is EAGVAQSPRYKIIEKRQSVAFWCNPISGHATLYWYQQILGQGPKLLIQFQNNGVVDDSQLPKDRFSAERLKGVDSTLKIQPAKLEDSAVYLCASSLGASEQFFGPGTRLTVL.

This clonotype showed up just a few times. Written as DNA, the CDR3 is TGCAGTGCTAGAGGGACGGTCGGAGCTAACTATGGCTACACCTTC. Amino acids: CSARGTVGANYGYTF. The chain is built from TRBV20-1 and TRBJ1-2; D is undetermined. The CDR3 is made up of 15 amino acids. Trimming took off 1 base at V and 0 bases at J, with 12 bases between the two ends. The germline V gene encodes CDR1 DFQATT and CDR2 SNEGSKA (reference sequence).

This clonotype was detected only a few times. The CDR3 DNA reads TGCAGCGTGGGCCCAGGGGGGGCAGATACGCAGTATTTT. Amino acid sequence: CSVGPGGADTQYF. This chain joins TRBV29-1 and TRBJ2-3; D possibly uses TRBD1 or TRBD2 (7 bases each). The CDR3 consists of 13 residues. The V end was cut by 6 bases, the J end by 4 bases, with 14 bases between. Germline CDR1 SQVTM, CDR2 ANQGSEA.

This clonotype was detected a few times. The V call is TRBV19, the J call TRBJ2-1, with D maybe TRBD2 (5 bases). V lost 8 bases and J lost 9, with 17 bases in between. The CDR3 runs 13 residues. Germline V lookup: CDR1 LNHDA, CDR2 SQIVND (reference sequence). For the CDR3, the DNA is TGTGCCAGTTCCATGGGTAGCGTCGGTGAGCAGTTCTTC. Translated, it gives CASSMGSVGEQFF.

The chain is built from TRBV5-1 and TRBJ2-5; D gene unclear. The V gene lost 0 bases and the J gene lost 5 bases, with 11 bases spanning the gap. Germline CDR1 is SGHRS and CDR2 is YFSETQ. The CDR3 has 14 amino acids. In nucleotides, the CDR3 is TGCGCCAGCAGCTTGGCCTTGGAGTCGGAGACCCAGTACTTC. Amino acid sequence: CASSLALESETQYF.

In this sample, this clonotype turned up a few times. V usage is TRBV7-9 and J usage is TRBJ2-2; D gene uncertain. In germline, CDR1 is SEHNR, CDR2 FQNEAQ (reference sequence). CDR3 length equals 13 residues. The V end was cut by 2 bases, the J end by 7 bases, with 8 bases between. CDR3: CASSLIGGGELFF. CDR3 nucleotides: TGTGCCAGCAGCTTAATAGGTGGCGGGGAGCTGTTTTTT.

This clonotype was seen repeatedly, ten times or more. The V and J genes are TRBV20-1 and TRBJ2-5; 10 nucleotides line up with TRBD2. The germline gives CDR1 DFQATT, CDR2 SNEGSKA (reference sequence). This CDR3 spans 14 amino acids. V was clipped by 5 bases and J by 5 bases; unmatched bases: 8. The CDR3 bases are TGCAGTGCTCACTTTAGCGGGGGGATGGAGACCCAGTACTTC. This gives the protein CSAHFSGGMETQYF.